The clone carrying this T cell receptor (beta chain) was detected only once. The antigen remains undetermined. The donors gave bone marrow, and they were healthy. These data belong to a study of cytomegalovirus exposure and HLA in healthy donors. General observations from the study: Specific recognition of CMV antigens was confirmed in vitro for three chains (all CMV-associated).

Germline trimming cut 5 bases from V and 3 bases from J; bases unmatched to any gene: 8. Per the germline V gene, CDR1 is SEHNR and CDR2 is FQNEAQ (reference sequence). The CDR3 extends over 15 amino acids. Primers for the PCR totalled 60 Vbeta and 13 Jbeta. In the original analysis: It was a later analysis that counted 75 million to 90 million unique TCR beta chains, of which approximately 9.9 million were shared. The method was immunoSEQ multiplex PCR; TCRdb's version includes in-frame clones alone and lacks a portion of them. V and J calls plus clone size are reproduced from that table; the DNA served to infer D and trimming. The table shows about 130,000 clones, with 70% to 90% occurring only once.

The chain has TRBV7-9 and TRBJ2-5; 8 bases agree with TRBD2. The receptor's source is a man between 18 and 29 years old in good health and CMV-seropositive. The specimen was PBMCs. The CDR3 DNA reads as TGTGCCAGCAGCCCACTAGCGGTCCCCGAAGAGACCCAGTACTTC. Translation: CASSPLAVPEETQYF.